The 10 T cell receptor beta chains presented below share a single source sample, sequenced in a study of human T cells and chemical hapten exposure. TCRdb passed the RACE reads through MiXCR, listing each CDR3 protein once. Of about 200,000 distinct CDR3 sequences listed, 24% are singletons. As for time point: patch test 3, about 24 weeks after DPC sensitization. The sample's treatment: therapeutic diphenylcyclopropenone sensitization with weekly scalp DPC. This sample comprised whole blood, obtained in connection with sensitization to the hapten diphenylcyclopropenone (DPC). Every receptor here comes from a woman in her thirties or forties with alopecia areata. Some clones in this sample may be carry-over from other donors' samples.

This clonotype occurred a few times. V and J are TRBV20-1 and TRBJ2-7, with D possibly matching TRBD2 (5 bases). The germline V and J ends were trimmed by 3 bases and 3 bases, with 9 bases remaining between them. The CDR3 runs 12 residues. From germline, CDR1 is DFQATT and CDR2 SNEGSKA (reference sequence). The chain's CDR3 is CSASVGDYEQYF. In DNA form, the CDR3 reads TGCAGTGCTAGCGTCGGGGACTACGAGCAGTACTTC.

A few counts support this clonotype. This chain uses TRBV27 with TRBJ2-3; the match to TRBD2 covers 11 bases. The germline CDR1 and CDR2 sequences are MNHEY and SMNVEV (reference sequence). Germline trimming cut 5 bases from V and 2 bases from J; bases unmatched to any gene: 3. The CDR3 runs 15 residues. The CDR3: CASSTGLAVTDTQYF. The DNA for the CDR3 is TGTGCCAGCAGTACGGGACTAGCGGTCACAGATACGCAGTATTTT.

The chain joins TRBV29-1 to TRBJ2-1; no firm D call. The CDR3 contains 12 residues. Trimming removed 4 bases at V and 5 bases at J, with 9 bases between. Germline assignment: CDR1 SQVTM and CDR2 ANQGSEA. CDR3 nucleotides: TGCAGCGTTGGGATTACGGACAATGAGCAGTTCTTC. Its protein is CSVGITDNEQFF.

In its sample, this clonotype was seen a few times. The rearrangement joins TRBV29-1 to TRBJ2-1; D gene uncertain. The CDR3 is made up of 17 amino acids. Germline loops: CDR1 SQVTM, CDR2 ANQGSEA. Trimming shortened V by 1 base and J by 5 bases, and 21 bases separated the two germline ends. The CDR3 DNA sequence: TGCAGCGTTGAAGGACTTGTAGGGATCGGTCGAAACAATGAGCAGTTCTTC. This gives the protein CSVEGLVGIGRNNEQFF.

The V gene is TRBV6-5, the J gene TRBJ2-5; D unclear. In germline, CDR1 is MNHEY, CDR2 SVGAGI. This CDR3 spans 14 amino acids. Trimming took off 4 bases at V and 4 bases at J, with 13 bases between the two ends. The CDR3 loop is CASSSGRVGETQYF. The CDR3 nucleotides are TGTGCCAGCAGTTCTGGAAGGGTTGGAGAGACCCAGTACTTC.

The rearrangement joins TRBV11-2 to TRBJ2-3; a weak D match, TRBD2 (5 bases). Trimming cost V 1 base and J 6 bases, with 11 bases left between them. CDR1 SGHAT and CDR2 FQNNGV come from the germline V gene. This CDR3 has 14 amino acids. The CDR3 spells CASSLASPGDTQYF. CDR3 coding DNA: TGTGCCAGCAGCTTAGCATCCCCGGGGGATACGCAGTATTTT.

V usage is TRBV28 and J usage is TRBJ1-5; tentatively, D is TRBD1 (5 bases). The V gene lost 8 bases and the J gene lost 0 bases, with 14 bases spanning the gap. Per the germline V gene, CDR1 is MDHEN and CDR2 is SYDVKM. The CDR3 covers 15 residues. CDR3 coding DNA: TGTGCCAGCGGAACCAGGGTATATAGCAATCAGCCCCAGCATTTT. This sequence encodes CASGTRVYSNQPQHF.

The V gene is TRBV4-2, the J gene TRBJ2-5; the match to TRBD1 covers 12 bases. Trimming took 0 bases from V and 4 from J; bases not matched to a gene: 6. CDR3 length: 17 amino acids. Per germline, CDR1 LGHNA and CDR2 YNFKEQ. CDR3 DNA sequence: TGTGCCAGCAGCCAAGATAGGGGACAGGGGGCAAGAGAGACCCAGTACTTC. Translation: CASSQDRGQGARETQYF.

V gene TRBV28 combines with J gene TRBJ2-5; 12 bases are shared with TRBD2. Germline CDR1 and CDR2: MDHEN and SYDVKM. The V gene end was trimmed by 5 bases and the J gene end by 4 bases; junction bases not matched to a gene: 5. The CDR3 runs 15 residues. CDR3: CASSLQGLAGETQYF. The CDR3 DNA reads TGTGCCAGCAGTCTCCAGGGACTAGCGGGAGAGACCCAGTACTTC.

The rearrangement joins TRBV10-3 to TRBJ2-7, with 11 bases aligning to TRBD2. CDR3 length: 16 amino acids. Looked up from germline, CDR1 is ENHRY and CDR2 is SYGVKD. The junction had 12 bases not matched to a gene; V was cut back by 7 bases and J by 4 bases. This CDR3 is CAITEGTSGARYEQYF. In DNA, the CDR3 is TGTGCCATCACCGAGGGGACTAGCGGAGCACGGTACGAGCAGTACTTC.